These T cell receptor beta chains were read from a single sample in a study of blood T cell repertoires in COVID-19. This table comes from immunoSEQ multiplex PCR, and its TCRdb copy is limited to in-frame clones, with some not included. Here the sample spans about 150,000 clones, nearly 80% being singletons. Sequenced input: peripheral blood. Every receptor here comes from a man older than 75 with acute or convalescent COVID-19. CDR3s include the opening cysteine and the closing phenylalanine or tryptophan. A D gene is named only where the DNA matches it firmly. Not every row has a clone size; where given, it reads once, few, many or a size class.

v_call,d_call,clone_size,j_call,cdr3_nt,cdr3_aa
TRBV4-3,TRBD1,-,TRBJ1-4,TGCGCCAGCAGCCAAACAGACAGGGTCGGTGAAAAACTGTTTTTT,CASSQTDRVGEKLFF
TRBV5-4,-,-,TRBJ1-2,TGTGCCAGCAGCCCCCGCCGACACGCTAACTATGGCTACACCTTC,CASSPRRHANYGYTF
TRBV2,-,-,TRBJ1-3,TGTGCCAGCAGTGATCTTAGGGGCGACTCTGGAAACACCATATATTTT,CASSDLRGDSGNTIYF
TRBV1,-,-,TRBJ1-1,TGCACCAGCAGCCATCGGCGCCCCAGGCCCATTGAAGCTTTCTTT,CTSSHRRPRPIEAFF
TRBV2,TRBD1,-,TRBJ2-2,TGTGCCAGCAGGGGACAGCTGGACACCGGGGAGCTGTTTTTT,CASRGQLDTGELFF
TRBV2,-,-,TRBJ1-1,TGTGCCAGCAGGGGAGGGACAACTGAAGCTTTCTTT,CASRGGTTEAFF
TRBV9,-,few,TRBJ2-3,TGTGCCAGCAGCGTAGTTGCGGGGACAGATACGCAGTATTTT,CASSVVAGTDTQYF
TRBV15,TRBD1,-,TRBJ2-1,TGTGCCACCAGCAGAGCGGCCGGGACAGGGGACCATGAGCAGTTCTTC,CATSRAAGTGDHEQFF
TRBV29-1,-,-,TRBJ2-5,TGCAGCGCCCAACAGGGAATCCAAGAGACCCAGTACTTC,CSAQQGIQETQYF
TRBV5-1,TRBD2,-,TRBJ2-3,TGCGCCAGCAGCAGAGCTAGCGGGGGTATGGATACGCAGTATTTT,CASSRASGGMDTQYF
TRBV2,TRBD1,-,TRBJ2-5,TGTGCCAGCAGTGCGGGACAGGGAGTACAAGAGACCCAGTACTTC,CASSAGQGVQETQYF
TRBV7-2,TRBD2,-,TRBJ2-5,TGTGCCAGCAGCTTAGAGGGGCGCCTAGCGGGGGGACGGGAGACCCAGTACTTC,CASSLEGRLAGGRETQYF
TRBV24-1,TRBD2,-,TRBJ2-5,TGTGCCACCAGTGACCCCGGGGGGTTAAGTGTTTCGACCCAGTACTTC,CATSDPGGLSVSTQYF
TRBV5-1,-,-,TRBJ1-1,TGCGCCAGCAGCTTTTTCGACAGCCTGAGGACTGAAGCTTTCTTT,CASSFFDSLRTEAFF
TRBV6-2/TRBV6-3,-,-,TRBJ2-7,TGTGCCAGCAGTTCTTACCCAGTTCAGCAGTACTTC,CASSSYPVQQYF
TRBV24-1,TRBD2,-,TRBJ2-2,TGTGCCACCACCACCGGGGGGGCCGGGACCGGGGAGCTGTTTTTT,CATTTGGAGTGELFF
TRBV5-1,-,-,TRBJ1-2,TGCGCCAGCAGCTTGGCCCTCGGGGGTGTGAAGGGCTACACCTTC,CASSLALGGVKGYTF
TRBV5-1,-,-,TRBJ2-2,TGCGCCAGCAGCTCCGATCACCTGGCCAGGGAGCTGTTTTTT,CASSSDHLARELFF
TRBV10-1,TRBD1,-,TRBJ1-1,TGCGCCAGCAGTGAGGACAGGGGATCATGGAACACTGAAGCTTTCTTT,CASSEDRGSWNTEAFF
TRBV11-2,TRBD2,-,TRBJ2-1,TGTGCCAGCAGCTTAATCCTAGCGGGTGGCTATGAGCAGTTCTTC,CASSLILAGGYEQFF
TRBV3-1/TRBV3-2,-,-,TRBJ1-5,TGTGCCAGCAGGGGGGGGGACGGGCAGCCCCAGCATTTT,CASRGGDGQPQHF
TRBV5-4,-,-,TRBJ1-2,TGTGCCAGCAGCTTGGGGGCTCAGGGTTCCTATGGCTACACCTTC,CASSLGAQGSYGYTF
TRBV3-1/TRBV3-2,TRBD2,-,TRBJ2-1,TGTGCCAGCAGCCAATTGGGACTAGCGGGGAATGAGCAGTTCTTC,CASSQLGLAGNEQFF
TRBV3-1/TRBV3-2,-,-,TRBJ2-1,TGTGCCAGCAGCCGCTTACCGGGACTCCCGATTGTAAATGAGCAGTTCTTC,CASSRLPGLPIVNEQFF
TRBV6-5,-,-,TRBJ1-6,TGTGCCAGCAGACCGACGCGGTCACCCCTCCACTTT,CASRPTRSPLHF
TRBV10-3,-,-,TRBJ1-6,TGTGCCATCAGTCAAAACACAGGGCGGGCCGGTTCACCCCTCCACTTT,CAISQNTGRAGSPLHF
TRBV6-1,-,-,TRBJ1-1,TGTGCCAGCAGTGAATGGGGGGGGAACACTGAAGCTTTCTTT,CASSEWGGNTEAFF
TRBV19,TRBD2,-,TRBJ2-1,TGTGCCTGCGGGGGCTCCTACAATGAGCAGTTCTTC,CACGGSYNEQFF
TRBV4-2,TRBD1,-,TRBJ1-2,TGTGCCAGCAGCCAGGGCGAGGCGGCCGGGACAGGGGGCGGGGTAGGCTACACCTTC,CASSQGEAAGTGGGVGYTF
TRBV7-2,-,-,TRBJ2-3,TGTGCCAGCAGCGAACAGGGTAGCACAGATACGCAGTATTTT,CASSEQGSTDTQYF
TRBV19,-,-,TRBJ1-3,TGTGCCAGTAGTCGAGCGGCCTCTGGAAACACCATATATTTT,CASSRAASGNTIYF
TRBV7-9,TRBD1,many,TRBJ1-2,TGTGCCAGCAGCCCTCCGGACAGGTGGAACTATGGCTACACCTTC,CASSPPDRWNYGYTF
TRBV7-8,TRBD1,-,TRBJ2-7,TGTGCCAGCAGCTTAACACGCCCGGGACAGGGGTTCCACGAGCAGTACTTC,CASSLTRPGQGFHEQYF
TRBV13,-,-,TRBJ1-2,TGTGCCAGCAGCTTAGTAAGGAGGCTTGATGGCTACACCTTC,CASSLVRRLDGYTF
TRBV12-3/TRBV12-4,-,-,TRBJ1-1,TGTGCCAGCAGTTTGCGAGTATATGAAGCTTTCTTT,CASSLRVYEAFF
TRBV6-5,-,once,TRBJ2-7,TGTGCCAGCAATATAATGACAGGCTACTACGAGCAGTACTTC,CASNIMTGYYEQYF